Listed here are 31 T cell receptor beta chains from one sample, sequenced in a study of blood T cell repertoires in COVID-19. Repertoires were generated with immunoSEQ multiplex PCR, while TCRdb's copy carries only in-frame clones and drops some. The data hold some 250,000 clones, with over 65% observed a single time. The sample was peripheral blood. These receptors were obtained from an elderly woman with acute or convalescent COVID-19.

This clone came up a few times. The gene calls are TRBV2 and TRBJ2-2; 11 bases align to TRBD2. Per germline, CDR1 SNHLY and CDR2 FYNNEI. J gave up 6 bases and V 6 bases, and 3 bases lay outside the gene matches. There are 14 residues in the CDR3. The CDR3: CASRVLAGAGELFF. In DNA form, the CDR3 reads TGTGCCAGCAGGGTACTAGCGGGAGCCGGGGAGCTGTTTTTT.

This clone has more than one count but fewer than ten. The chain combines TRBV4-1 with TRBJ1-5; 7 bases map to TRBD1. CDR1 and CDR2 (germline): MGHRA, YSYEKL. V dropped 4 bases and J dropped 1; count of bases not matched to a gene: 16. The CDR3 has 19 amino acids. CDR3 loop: CASSLLPGWGRGSNQPQHF. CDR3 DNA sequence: TGCGCCAGCAGCCTCCTACCCGGTTGGGGCAGGGGGAGCAATCAGCCCCAGCATTTT.

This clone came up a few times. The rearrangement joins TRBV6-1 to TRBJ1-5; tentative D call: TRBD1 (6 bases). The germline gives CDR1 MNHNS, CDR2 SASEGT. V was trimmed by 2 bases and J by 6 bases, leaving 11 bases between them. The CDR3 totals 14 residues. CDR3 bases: TGTGCCAGCAGTGAAAAACAGGGCGGTCAGCCCCAGCATTTT. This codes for CASSEKQGGQPQHF.

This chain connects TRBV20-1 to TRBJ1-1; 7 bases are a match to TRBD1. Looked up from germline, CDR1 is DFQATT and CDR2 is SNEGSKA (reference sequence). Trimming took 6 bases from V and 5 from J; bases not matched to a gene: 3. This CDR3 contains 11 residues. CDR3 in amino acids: CSAGRGTEAFF. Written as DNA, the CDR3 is TGCAGTGCCGGCAGGGGGACTGAAGCTTTCTTT.

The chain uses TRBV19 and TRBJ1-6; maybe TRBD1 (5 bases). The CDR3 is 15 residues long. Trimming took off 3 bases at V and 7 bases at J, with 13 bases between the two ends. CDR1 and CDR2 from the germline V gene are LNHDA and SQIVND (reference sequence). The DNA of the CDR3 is TGTGCCAGTAGTATCCGTGACAGTGAAAATTCACCCCTCCACTTT. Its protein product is CASSIRDSENSPLHF.

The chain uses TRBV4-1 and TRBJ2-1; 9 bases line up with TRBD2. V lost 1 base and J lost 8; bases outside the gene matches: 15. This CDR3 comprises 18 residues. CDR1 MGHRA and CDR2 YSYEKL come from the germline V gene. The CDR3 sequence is CASSQAGPGSGSLDEQFF. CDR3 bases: TGCGCCAGCAGCCAAGCCGGGCCGGGTAGCGGGAGTTTGGATGAGCAGTTCTTC.

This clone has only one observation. Written as DNA, the CDR3 is TGTGCCAGCTATCACAGGGACACCGGGGAGCTGTTTTTT. Its translation is CASYHRDTGELFF. The chain uses TRBV11-2 and TRBJ2-2; D perhaps matches TRBD1 (6 bases). V lost 8 bases and J lost 3, with 10 bases in between. The CDR3 sequence is 13 residues long. CDR1 and CDR2 from the germline V gene are SGHAT and FQNNGV.

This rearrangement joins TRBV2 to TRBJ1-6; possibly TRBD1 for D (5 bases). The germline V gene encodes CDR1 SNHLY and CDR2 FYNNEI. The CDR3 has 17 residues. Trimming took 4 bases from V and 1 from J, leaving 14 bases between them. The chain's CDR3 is CASSVGGVGSYNSPLHF. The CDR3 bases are TGTGCCAGCAGTGTCGGGGGGGTTGGGTCCTATAATTCACCCCTCCACTTT. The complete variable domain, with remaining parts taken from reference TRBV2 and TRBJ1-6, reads EPEVTQTPSHQVTQMGQEVILRCVPISNHLYFYWYRQILGQKVEFLVSFYNNEISEKSEIFDDQFSVERPDGSNFTLKIRSTKLEDSAMYFCASSVGGVGSYNSPLHFGNGTRLTVT.

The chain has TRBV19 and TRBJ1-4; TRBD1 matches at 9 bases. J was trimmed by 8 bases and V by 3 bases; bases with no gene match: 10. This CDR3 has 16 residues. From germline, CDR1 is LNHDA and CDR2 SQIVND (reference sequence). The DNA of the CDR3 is TGTGCCAGTAGTATGGGAACCGGGACAGGGTTGGAAAAACTGTTTTTT. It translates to CASSMGTGTGLEKLFF.

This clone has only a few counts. The CDR3 sequence: CASSEVGLAGGWETQYF. The CDR3 DNA follows: TGTGCCAGCAGTGAAGTGGGACTAGCGGGAGGTTGGGAGACCCAGTACTTC. The chain links TRBV6-1 to TRBJ2-5; 15 nucleotides align to TRBD2. The CDR3 has 17 amino acids. Germline assignment: CDR1 MNHNS and CDR2 SASEGT. Trimming cost V 1 base and J 5 bases; bases outside gene matches: 5.

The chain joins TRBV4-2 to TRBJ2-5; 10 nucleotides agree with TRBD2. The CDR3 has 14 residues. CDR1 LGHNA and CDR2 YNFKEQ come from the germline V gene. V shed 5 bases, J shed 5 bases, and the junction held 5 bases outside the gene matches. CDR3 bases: TGTGCCAGCAGCTATTCTAGCGGGGGTGAGACCCAGTACTTC. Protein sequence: CASSYSSGGETQYF.

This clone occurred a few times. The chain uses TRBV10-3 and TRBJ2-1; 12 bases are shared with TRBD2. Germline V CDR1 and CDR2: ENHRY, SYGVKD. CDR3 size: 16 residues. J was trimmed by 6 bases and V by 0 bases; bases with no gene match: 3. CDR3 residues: CAISESLLAGGNEQFF. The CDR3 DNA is TGTGCCATCAGTGAGTCCCTACTAGCGGGGGGCAATGAGCAGTTCTTC.

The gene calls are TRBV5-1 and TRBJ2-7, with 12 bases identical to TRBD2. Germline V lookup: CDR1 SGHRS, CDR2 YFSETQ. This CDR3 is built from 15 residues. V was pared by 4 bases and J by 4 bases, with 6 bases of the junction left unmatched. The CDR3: CASSALAGGLYEQYF. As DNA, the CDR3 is TGCGCCAGCAGCGCACTAGCGGGGGGTTTATACGAGCAGTACTTC.

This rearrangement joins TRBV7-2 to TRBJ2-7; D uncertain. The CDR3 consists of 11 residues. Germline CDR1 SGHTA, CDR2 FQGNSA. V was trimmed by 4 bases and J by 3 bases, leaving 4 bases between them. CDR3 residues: CASSSLYEQYF. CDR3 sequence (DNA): TGTGCCAGCAGCTCCCTCTACGAGCAGTACTTC. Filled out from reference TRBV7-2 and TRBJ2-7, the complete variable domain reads GAGVSQSPSNKVTEKGKDVELRCDPISGHTALYWYRQSLGQGLEFLIYFQGNSAPDKSGLPSDRFSAERTGGSVSTLTIQRTQQEDSAVYLCASSSLYEQYFGPGTRLTVT.

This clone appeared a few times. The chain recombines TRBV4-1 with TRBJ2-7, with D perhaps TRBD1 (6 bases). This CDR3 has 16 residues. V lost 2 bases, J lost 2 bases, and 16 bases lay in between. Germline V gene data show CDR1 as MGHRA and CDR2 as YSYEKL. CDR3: CASSQPTGTRPYEQYF. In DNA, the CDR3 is TGCGCCAGCAGCCAACCCACCGGGACACGGCCCTACGAGCAGTACTTC.

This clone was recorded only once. CDR3 coding DNA: TGTGCCAGTAGCTCGGAGACCTACGAGCAGTACTTC. Translated, it gives CASSSETYEQYF. The genes are TRBV19 and TRBJ2-7; D is uncertain. CDR3 length equals 12 residues. Trimming left V 6 bases short and J 2 bases short, with 8 bases between. CDR1 is LNHDA, CDR2 SQIVND, per germline (reference sequence).

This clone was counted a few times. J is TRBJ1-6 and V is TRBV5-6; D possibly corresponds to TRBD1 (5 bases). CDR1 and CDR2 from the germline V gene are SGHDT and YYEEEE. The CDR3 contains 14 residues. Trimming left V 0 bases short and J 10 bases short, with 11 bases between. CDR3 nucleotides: TGTGCCAGCAGCTTGGAACCAAAGGGGTCACCCCTCCACTTT. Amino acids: CASSLEPKGSPLHF.

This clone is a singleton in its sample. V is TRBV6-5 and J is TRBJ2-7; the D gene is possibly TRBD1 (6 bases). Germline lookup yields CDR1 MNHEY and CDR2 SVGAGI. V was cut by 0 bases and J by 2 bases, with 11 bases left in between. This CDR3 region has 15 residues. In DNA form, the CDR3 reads TGTGCCAGCAGTTACTCGAGGACAGCCCCCTACGAGCAGTACTTC. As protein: CASSYSRTAPYEQYF.

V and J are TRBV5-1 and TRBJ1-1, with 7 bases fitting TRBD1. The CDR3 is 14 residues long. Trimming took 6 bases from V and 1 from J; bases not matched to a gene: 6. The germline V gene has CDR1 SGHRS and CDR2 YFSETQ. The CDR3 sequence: CASTQGGANTEAFF. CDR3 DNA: TGCGCCAGCACTCAAGGGGGCGCGAACACTGAAGCTTTCTTT.

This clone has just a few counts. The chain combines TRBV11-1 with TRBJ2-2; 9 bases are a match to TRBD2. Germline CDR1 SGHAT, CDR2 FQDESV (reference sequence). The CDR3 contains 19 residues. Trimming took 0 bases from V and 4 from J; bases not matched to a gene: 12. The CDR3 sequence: CASSLAITAGGPGTGELFF. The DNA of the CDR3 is TGTGCCAGCAGCTTAGCCATCACTGCGGGGGGGCCGGGCACCGGGGAGCTGTTTTTT.

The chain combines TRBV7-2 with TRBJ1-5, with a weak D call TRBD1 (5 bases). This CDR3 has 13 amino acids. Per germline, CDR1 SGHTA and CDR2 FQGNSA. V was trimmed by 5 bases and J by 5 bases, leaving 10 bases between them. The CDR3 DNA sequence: TGTGCCAGCAGCGTGACCAGGGATCAGCCCCAGCATTTT. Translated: CASSVTRDQPQHF.

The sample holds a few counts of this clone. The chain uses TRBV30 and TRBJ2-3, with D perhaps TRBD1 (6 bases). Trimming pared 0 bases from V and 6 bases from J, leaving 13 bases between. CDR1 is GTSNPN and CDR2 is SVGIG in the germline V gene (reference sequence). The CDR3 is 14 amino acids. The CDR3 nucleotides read TGTGCCTGGAGTGTAGCTCAGGGGTACGATACGCAGTATTTT. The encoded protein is CAWSVAQGYDTQYF.

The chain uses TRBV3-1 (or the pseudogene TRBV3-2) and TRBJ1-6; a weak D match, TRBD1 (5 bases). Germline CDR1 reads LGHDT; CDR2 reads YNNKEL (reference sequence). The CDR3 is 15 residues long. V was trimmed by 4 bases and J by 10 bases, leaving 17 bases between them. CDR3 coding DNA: TGTGCCAGCAGCCTGGGGGGAGGCCCACGGTCACCCCTCCACTTT. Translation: CASSLGGGPRSPLHF.

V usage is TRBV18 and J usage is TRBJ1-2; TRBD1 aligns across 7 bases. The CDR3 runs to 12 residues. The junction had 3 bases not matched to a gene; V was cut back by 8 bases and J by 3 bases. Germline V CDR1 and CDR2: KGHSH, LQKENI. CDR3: CASRGQDYGYTF. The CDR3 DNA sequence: TGTGCCAGCCGAGGACAGGACTATGGCTACACCTTC.

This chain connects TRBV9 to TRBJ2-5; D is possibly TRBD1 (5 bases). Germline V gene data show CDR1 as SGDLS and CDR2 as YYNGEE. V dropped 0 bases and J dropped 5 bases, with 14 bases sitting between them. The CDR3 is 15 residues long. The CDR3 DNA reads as TGTGCCAGCAGCGTAGGAGACCGCAGGGCTGAGACCCAGTACTTC. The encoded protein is CASSVGDRRAETQYF.

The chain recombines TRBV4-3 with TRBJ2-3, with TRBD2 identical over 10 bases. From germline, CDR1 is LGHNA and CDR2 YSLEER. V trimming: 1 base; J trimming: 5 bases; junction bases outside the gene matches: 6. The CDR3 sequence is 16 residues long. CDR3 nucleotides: TGCGCCAGCAGCCAAGGAGCGGGGGGGCATGGAGATACGCAGTATTTT. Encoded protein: CASSQGAGGHGDTQYF.

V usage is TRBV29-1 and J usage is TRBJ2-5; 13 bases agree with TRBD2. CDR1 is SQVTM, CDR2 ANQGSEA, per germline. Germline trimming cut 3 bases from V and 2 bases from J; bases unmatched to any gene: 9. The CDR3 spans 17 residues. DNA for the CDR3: TGCAGCGTTGATAAGGGTAGGGGACTAGCGGGGCAAGAGACCCAGTACTTC. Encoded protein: CSVDKGRGLAGQETQYF.

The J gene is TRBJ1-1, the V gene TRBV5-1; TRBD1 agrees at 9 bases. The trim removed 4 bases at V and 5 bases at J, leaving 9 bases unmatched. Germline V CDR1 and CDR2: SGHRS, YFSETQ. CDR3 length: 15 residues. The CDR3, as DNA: TGCGCCAGCAGCGTACAGGGGGCAGGGGGAACTGAAGCTTTCTTT. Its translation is CASSVQGAGGTEAFF.

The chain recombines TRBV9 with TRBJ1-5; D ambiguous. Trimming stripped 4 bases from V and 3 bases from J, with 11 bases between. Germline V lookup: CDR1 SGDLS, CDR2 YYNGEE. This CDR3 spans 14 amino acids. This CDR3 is CASSLGVDNQPQHF. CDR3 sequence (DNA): TGTGCCAGCAGCCTCGGGGTAGACAATCAGCCCCAGCATTTT.

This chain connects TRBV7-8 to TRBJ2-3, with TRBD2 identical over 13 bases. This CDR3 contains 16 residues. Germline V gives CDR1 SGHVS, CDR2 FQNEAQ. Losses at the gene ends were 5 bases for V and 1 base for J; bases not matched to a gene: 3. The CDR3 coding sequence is TGTGCCAGCAGCCTCGGACTAGCGGGGGGCACAGATACGCAGTATTTT. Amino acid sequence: CASSLGLAGGTDTQYF.

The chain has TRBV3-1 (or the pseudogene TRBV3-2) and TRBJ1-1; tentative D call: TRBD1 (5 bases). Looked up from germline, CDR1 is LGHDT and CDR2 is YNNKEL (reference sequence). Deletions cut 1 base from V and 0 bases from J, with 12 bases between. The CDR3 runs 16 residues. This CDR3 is CASSQGGGALNTEAFF. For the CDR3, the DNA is TGTGCCAGCAGCCAAGGGGGCGGAGCGTTGAACACTGAAGCTTTCTTT.